A single sample is the source of the 10 T cell receptor beta chains below, sequenced in a study of shared clonotypes between healthy human individuals. Data came from immunoSEQ multiplex PCR; TCRdb stores just in-frame clones and leaves some out. The sample lists approximately 2.5 million clones, roughly 93% occurring once. The sample comprised naive CD4+ T cells from PBMCs. The subset is: CD45RA+ positively selected. The receptors derive from a man between 18 and 35 years old in good health. Some clones in this sample may be carry-over from other donors' samples.

The gene calls are TRBV6-6 and TRBJ2-3; D gene unclear. CDR1 is MNHNY, CDR2 SVGAGI, per germline (reference sequence). The CDR3 runs 16 residues. V dropped 4 bases and J dropped 2 bases, with 16 bases sitting between them. This CDR3 is CASSSPGRPITDTQYF. The CDR3 region has the DNA TGTGCCAGCAGTTCCCCTGGGCGGCCAATCACAGATACGCAGTATTTT.

This chain joins TRBV28 and TRBJ1-5; perhaps TRBD1 as D (6 bases). Per germline, CDR1 MDHEN and CDR2 SYDVKM. Trimming pared 3 bases from V and 0 bases from J, leaving 15 bases between. The CDR3 length is 17 residues. CDR3 in amino acids: CASSFDEGGASNQPQHF. The CDR3 DNA follows: TGTGCCAGCAGTTTCGATGAGGGGGGGGCTAGCAATCAGCCCCAGCATTTT.

A single count supports this clone. The chain is built from TRBV10-3 and TRBJ2-1, with TRBD2 matching 9 bases. V was pared by 0 bases and J by 5 bases, with 5 bases of the junction left unmatched. CDR3 size: 16 residues. The germline CDR1 and CDR2 sequences are ENHRY and SYGVKD. Written as DNA, the CDR3 is TGTGCCATCAGTGAGTCTAATAGCGGGGGCAACAATGAGCAGTTCTTC. This sequence encodes CAISESNSGGNNEQFF.

About this clone: Other DNA sequences from this sample encode an identical CDR3 as well. This sequence joins TRBV5-4 and TRBJ1-5; D may be TRBD1 (6 bases). This CDR3 spans 15 amino acids. Germline CDR1 SGHNT, CDR2 YYREEE (reference sequence). Trimming took off 0 bases at V and 2 bases at J, with 9 bases between the two ends. CDR3 nucleotides: TGTGCCAGCAGCTTGGGTCCAGGGGGCAATCAGCCCCAGCATTTT. Amino acids: CASSLGPGGNQPQHF.

This chain uses TRBV10-3 with TRBJ1-1; D possibly corresponds to TRBD1 (5 bases). V was pared by 4 bases and J by 8 bases, with 11 bases between. The germline V gene has CDR1 ENHRY and CDR2 SYGVKD. The CDR3 is 12 amino acids. The CDR3 region has the DNA TGTGCCATCAGTGGCGGGGGAAAGGAAGCTTTCTTT. It specifies CAISGGGKEAFF.

The count of this clone is one. The sample carries other DNA sequences with the same CDR3. The chain is built from TRBV30 and TRBJ1-1; a weak D match, TRBD1 (5 bases). The CDR3 loop spans 13 amino acids. Germline V gene sequence: CDR1 GTSNPN, CDR2 SVGIG (reference sequence). V was cut by 5 bases and J by 0 bases, with 10 bases left in between. For the CDR3, the DNA is TGTGCCTGGTCCACAGGTATGAACACTGAAGCTTTCTTT. Its protein is CAWSTGMNTEAFF.

The V gene is TRBV29-1, the J gene TRBJ1-1; D gene uncertain. V lost 7 bases and J lost 4, with 10 bases in between. The germline gives CDR1 SQVTM, CDR2 ANQGSEA. This CDR3 is built from 11 residues. The CDR3 loop reads CSGGEATEAFF. The DNA for the CDR3 is TGCAGCGGTGGGGAGGCCACTGAAGCTTTCTTT.

The rearrangement links TRBV6-5 to TRBJ2-2, with D possibly matching TRBD1 (6 bases). Germline lookup yields CDR1 MNHEY and CDR2 SVGAGI. The CDR3 is 12 amino acids. CDR3 in DNA: TGTCATACGCAGGGGAGTACCGGGGAGCTGTTTTTT. This gives the protein CHTQGSTGELFF.

The chain combines TRBV5-4 with TRBJ1-1, with D perhaps matching TRBD1 (5 bases). This CDR3 spans 14 amino acids. CDR1 and CDR2 (germline): SGHNT, YYREEE (reference sequence). V was trimmed by 4 bases and J by 3 bases, leaving 13 bases between them. CDR3 sequence (DNA): TGTGCCAGCAGCGCTCGTGGGGGGGACACTGAAGCTTTCTTT. It is translated as CASSARGGDTEAFF.

The CDR3 coding sequence is TGTGCCAGCAGTTACGACGGACAACCTTATCAGCCCCAGCATTTT. Protein: CASSYDGQPYQPQHF. This chain uses TRBV6-6 with TRBJ1-5, with D maybe TRBD1 (5 bases). Trimming took off 2 bases at V and 5 bases at J, with 13 bases between the two ends. The CDR3 is 15 residues long. Germline CDR1 and CDR2: MNHNY and SVGAGI (reference sequence).